One sample yielded the 8 T cell receptor beta chains listed below, sequenced in a study of post-analysis software for immune sequencing data. The study, taken as a whole, reports: About five TRBV segments appeared more often in patients than in controls, and TRBV5-6, TRBV5-1 and TRBV20-1 were among these.

What these receptors recognize is not known. cDNA libraries of TCR beta carried unique molecular identifiers. One entry per CDR3 protein, called by TCRdb with MiXCR from the PCR reads. The sample records 350,000 to 450,000 distinct CDR3 sequences, around 37% being singletons. Sample: blood. The receptors come from a girl under 18 with multiple sclerosis.

This clonotype occurred a few times. CDR3 protein: CASSRDRGVEQYF. CDR3 nucleotides: TGTGCCAGCAGCCGGGACAGGGGCGTCGAGCAGTACTTC. The rearrangement uses TRBV3-1 and TRBJ2-7; 10 positions match TRBD1. Germline CDR1 and CDR2: LGHDT and YNNKEL (reference sequence). V was pared by 4 bases and J by 6 bases, with 3 bases of the junction left unmatched. CDR3 length: 13 residues.

V usage is TRBV5-1 and J usage is TRBJ2-5; 8 bases align to TRBD1. This CDR3 contains 16 residues. Germline-derived CDR1 and CDR2 are SGHRS and YFSETQ. The ends lost 4 bases at V and 2 bases at J; junction bases unmatched: 10. The CDR3 DNA sequence: TGCGCCAGCAGCACGACCCCAGGGGGCACGCAAGAGACCCAGTACTTC. As protein: CASSTTPGGTQETQYF.

This clonotype was seen a handful of times. This rearrangement joins TRBV5-1 to TRBJ2-7; D tentatively reads TRBD1 or TRBD2 (5 bases each). From germline, CDR1 is SGHRS and CDR2 YFSETQ. The CDR3 sequence is 14 residues long. V was shortened by 6 bases and J by 2 bases, with 15 bases between the two germline ends. CDR3 residues: CASTSEGSPYEQYF. The CDR3, as DNA: TGCGCCAGCACTTCTGAGGGGAGCCCCTACGAGCAGTACTTC.

The sample holds a few counts of this clonotype. The rearrangement uses TRBV10-3 and TRBJ2-7; D not certain. Germline V CDR1 and CDR2: ENHRY, SYGVKD. V dropped 4 bases and J dropped 1 base, with 2 bases sitting between them. The CDR3 extends over 11 amino acids. The CDR3 sequence is CAISASYEQYF. CDR3 nucleotide sequence: TGTGCCATCAGTGCGTCCTACGAGCAGTACTTC.

The chain has TRBV3-1 and TRBJ2-7; D is uncertain. Germline lookup yields CDR1 LGHDT and CDR2 YNNKEL (reference sequence). CDR3 size: 11 residues. V was pared by 5 bases and J by 4 bases, with 6 bases between. The CDR3, as DNA: TGTGCCAGCAGCGGAGTTTACGAGCAGTACTTC. Translation gives CASSGVYEQYF.

This clonotype occurred a few times. V usage is TRBV7-6 and J usage is TRBJ2-7; the D gene is possibly TRBD2 (5 bases). The CDR3 is made up of 14 amino acids. Germline assignment: CDR1 SGHVS and CDR2 FNYEAQ. V lost 3 bases, J lost 0 bases, and 9 bases lay in between. The CDR3 loop is CASSLSGVSYEQYF. The CDR3 DNA follows: TGTGCCAGCAGCTTGAGCGGAGTCTCCTACGAGCAGTACTTC.

The sample holds a few counts of this clonotype. The chain recombines TRBV3-1 with TRBJ2-5; TRBD2 is a possible D gene (7 bases). Trimming removed 3 bases at V and 4 bases at J, with 9 bases between. Germline lookup yields CDR1 LGHDT and CDR2 YNNKEL (reference sequence). CDR3 length: 13 residues. CDR3: CASSQRGGETQYF. In nucleotides, the CDR3 is TGTGCCAGCAGCCAGAGGGGGGGAGAGACCCAGTACTTC.

The V gene is TRBV7-9, the J gene TRBJ1-5; perhaps TRBD1 as D (6 bases). The CDR3 consists of 14 residues. Germline CDR1 reads SEHNR; CDR2 reads FQNEAQ (reference sequence). Between the trimmed V and J ends, which lost 5 bases and 1 base, there was a span of 9 bases. For the CDR3, the DNA is TGTGCCAGCAGCCCAGGGGTGAGCAATCAGCCCCAGCATTTT. Amino acid sequence: CASSPGVSNQPQHF.